Below, one T cell receptor beta chain is given with its context. Its antigen is currently unknown. The data belong to a study of T cell repertoires in cytomegalovirus infection. Study as a whole: It was recently identified HLA-C-restricted and well-studied HLA-B-restricted CMV epitopes that the study used.

TCRdb ran MiXCR on the reads and lists one entry per CDR3 protein. The table shows 100,000 to 150,000 distinct CDR3 sequences, with roughly a third occurring only once. The germline gives CDR1 WSHSY, CDR2 SAAADI. V was clipped by 4 bases and J by 1 base, with 10 bases between them. The CDR3 is 14 residues long. Here the sequenced sample was CD8+ T cells from cultured PBMCs, taken from culture after CMV antigen stimulation. The TCR sequence derives from a human donor in good health (CMV status not recorded). Some clones in this sample may be carry-over from other donors' samples. The rearrangement links TRBV10-2 to TRBJ2-5; D is unresolved. The chain's CDR3 is CASSGLRSQETQYF. Written as DNA, the CDR3 is TGCGCCAGCAGTGGGTTAAGGTCCCAAGAGACCCAGTACTTC.